This T cell receptor beta chain stems from a study of T-cell reconstitution after alpha-beta-depleted transplantation in children. Study-wide points: From surviving recipient T cells and thymic progenitors came the high day-60 TCRbeta diversity observed in some patients. One year after transplant, T-cell counts and diversity came mostly from newly produced T cells. Several hundred rapidly expanded clones from non-depleted graft cells reportedly supplied alpha-beta T cells about two months post-transplant.

A note on this clonotype: Its cognate antigen is unknown.

This CDR3 spans 14 amino acids. In germline, CDR1 is SNHLY, CDR2 FYNNEI. V lost 3 bases to trimming and J lost 6 bases, with 12 bases between them. It was with unique molecular identifiers that the TCRbeta library was prepared. TCRdb passed the PCR reads through MiXCR, listing each CDR3 protein once. The profile shows about 120,000 distinct CDR3 sequences, 10% of them singletons. The chain recombines TRBV2 with TRBJ2-1, with D perhaps matching TRBD1 (6 bases). The specimen was PBMCs, collected before TCRalphabeta/CD19-depleted stem cell transplant. This clonotype originated in a boy younger than 10 with acute lymphoblastic leukemia, due to receive a stem cell transplant. CDR3 sequence: CASSEQGPSNEQFF. The CDR3 DNA is TGTGCCAGCAGTGAGCAGGGGCCCAGCAATGAGCAGTTCTTC.